The rows below give T cell receptor beta chains drawn from one sample of a study of blood T cell repertoires in COVID-19. Profiling relied on immunoSEQ multiplex PCR, and the TCRdb table lists in-frame clones only, not all of them. The repertoire holds fewer than 200,000 clones, with around 83% as singletons. The sample taken for sequencing was peripheral blood. Source of these receptors: a woman between 65 and 79 years old who had recovered from COVID-19. Each CDR3 is given with its conserved first and last residue.

V: TRBV11-3
J: TRBJ2-2
CDR3: CASSPLAGSTGELFF

V: TRBV6-5
J: TRBJ2-7
CDR3: CASSHGTSLYEQYF

V: TRBV19
J: TRBJ1-2
CDR3: CASSIMGAGRLYGYTF

V: TRBV2
J: TRBJ2-5
CDR3: CASSWGGAVQETQYF

V: TRBV7-3
J: TRBJ2-1
CDR3: CASSLSPSGGEQFF

V: TRBV19
J: TRBJ1-5
CDR3: CASSIPPGAQHF

V: TRBV5-4
J: TRBJ1-2
CDR3: CASSSVRPGQNYGYTF

V: TRBV6-2/TRBV6-3
J: TRBJ2-1
CDR3: CASSSTRAGEQFF

V: TRBV7-2
J: TRBJ1-5
CDR3: CASSPGGGDSNQPQHF

V: TRBV5-1
J: TRBJ2-3
CDR3: CASSLGQGVQFADTQYF

V: TRBV10-2
J: TRBJ1-5
CDR3: CASSVGPGVNQPQHF

V: TRBV21-1
J: TRBJ1-1
CDR3: CASSKTPGLGTEAFF

V: TRBV28
J: TRBJ1-2
CDR3: CAGGGRGDYGYTF

V: TRBV18
J: TRBJ1-4
CDR3: CASSPGTLSTNEKLFF

V: TRBV12-3/TRBV12-4
J: TRBJ1-2
CDR3: CALFANYGYTF

V: TRBV3-1/TRBV3-2
J: TRBJ1-1
CDR3: CASSQLAENTEAFF

V: TRBV9
J: TRBJ2-1
CDR3: CASSVASGYNEQFF

V: TRBV2
J: TRBJ2-3
CDR3: CASSDGGGGDTQYF

V: TRBV24-1
J: TRBJ2-7
CDR3: CATSAAGDLYEQYF

V: TRBV4-1
J: TRBJ1-2
CDR3: CASSQNCGYTF

V: TRBV28
J: TRBJ1-1
CDR3: CAAYTGLDRGNTEAFF

V: TRBV5-5
J: TRBJ1-5
CDR3: CASSLAYAEEPQHF

V: TRBV28
J: TRBJ2-2
CDR3: CASNLRTTSGRTSGELFF

V: TRBV7-9
J: TRBJ1-3
CDR3: CASSLGPPGNTIYF

V: TRBV7-2
J: TRBJ2-7
CDR3: CASSLAVGPYEQYF

V: TRBV10-3
J: TRBJ2-2
CDR3: CAISAPLAGGLNTGELFF

V: TRBV5-1
J: TRBJ2-5
CDR3: CASGTRQGAGETQYF

V: TRBV7-9
J: TRBJ2-7
CDR3: CASSSTGEQYF

V: TRBV5-5
J: TRBJ2-1
CDR3: CASSKGGGGAWGYNEQFF

V: TRBV19
J: TRBJ2-2
CDR3: CASRRAPIRDTGELFF

V: TRBV20-1
J: TRBJ1-1
CDR3: CGRTGRAEAFF

V: TRBV7-2
J: TRBJ2-2
CDR3: CASSPPGLANTGELFF

V: TRBV15
J: TRBJ1-4
CDR3: CATSRGGGGDEKLFF

V: TRBV7-3
J: TRBJ2-2
CDR3: CASSRTGVAGELFF

V: TRBV19
J: TRBJ2-7
CDR3: CATTNDRSSQYF

V: TRBV7-2
J: TRBJ1-5
CDR3: CASSTRQGYQPQHF

V: TRBV5-1
J: TRBJ2-1
CDR3: CASSTGLAGNEQFF

V: TRBV19
J: TRBJ1-1
CDR3: CASGQNTEAFF